The rows below give T cell receptor beta chains drawn from one sample of a study of graft-versus-host responses after intestinal transplantation. These receptors have no known antigen. TCRdb keeps only in-frame clones here, not all; method: immunoSEQ multiplex PCR. The repertoire holds around 89,000 clones, with roughly 90% as singletons. The specimen comprised unstimulated CD8+ T cells sorted from spleen or lymph node cells, sampled before transplant. The receptors derive from a human donor who was the organ donor for an intestinal transplant. The CDR3 runs from the conserved cysteine through the conserved F or W. D genes are given only for firm matches. Expanded clones are given a class, and other clones once, few, many or no size at all.

.,TRBV27,TRBJ1-4,.,TGTGCCAGCAGTTTAACGGGGGGGGGTGAAAAACTGTTTTTT,CASSLTGGGEKLFF
TRBD2,TRBV9,TRBJ2-7,once,TGTGCCAGCAGCGTAGACGGGGGGACCTACGAGCAGTACTTC,CASSVDGGTYEQYF
.,TRBV6-1,TRBJ2-3,.,TGTGCCAGCAGTCGGACTGCAACTAGCACAGATACGCAGTATTTT,CASSRTATSTDTQYF
.,TRBV28,TRBJ2-7,.,TGTGCCAGCAGGGGTCAACAGGACTACGAGCAGTACTTC,CASRGQQDYEQYF
.,TRBV6-5,TRBJ2-7,.,TGTGCCAGCAGTTACGCCCTACAGGGACCCTTATACGAGCAGTACTTC,CASSYALQGPLYEQYF
TRBD2,TRBV27,TRBJ2-3,.,TGTGCCAGCAACACAGGGGAAATCAGCGGGGGGGATAGCACAGATACGCAGTATTTT,CASNTGEISGGDSTDTQYF
TRBD1,TRBV4-2,TRBJ1-6,.,TGTGCCAGCAGCCAGAGGACAGGGCACAATTCACCCCTCCACTTT,CASSQRTGHNSPLHF
.,TRBV6-6,TRBJ1-2,few,TGTGCCAGCAGTTACGGTCAGGGGATGGGGCCTGGCTACACCTTC,CASSYGQGMGPGYTF
TRBD1,TRBV11-2,TRBJ1-1,once,TGTGCCAGCAGACTTCAGGGGGCTGTGACTGAAGCTTTCTTT,CASRLQGAVTEAFF
TRBD2,TRBV5-4,TRBJ2-3,.,TGTGCCAGCAGCTTGGGGACTAGGGGCGCCTATACGCAGTATTTT,CASSLGTRGAYTQYF
.,TRBV10-2,TRBJ2-3,once,TGCGCCAGCAGACCTGACTCATACTCTAGCACAGATACGCAGTATTTT,CASRPDSYSSTDTQYF
.,TRBV9,TRBJ2-2,.,TGTGCCAGCAGCGCGAGGGGGACCACCGGGGAGCTGTTTTTT,CASSARGTTGELFF
TRBD1,TRBV7-9,TRBJ1-2,.,TGTGCCAGCAGCCCACCACAGGGGGCAGAGGGCTACACCTTC,CASSPPQGAEGYTF
TRBD1,TRBV5-1,TRBJ1-2,once,TGCGCCAGCAGCTTGGCAGGGGGGCATGGCTACACCTTC,CASSLAGGHGYTF
TRBD2,TRBV9,TRBJ2-1,.,TGTGCCAGCAGTCATAGCCGGCTAGCGGGGGGCGAGAGAAACGACTACAATGAGCAGTTCTTC,CASSHSRLAGGERNDYNEQFF
.,TRBV27,TRBJ2-1,.,TGTGCCAGCAGTTTTTTCGCGAGGTATGAGCAGTTCTTC,CASSFFARYEQFF
TRBD1,TRBV6-1,TRBJ1-5,.,TGTGCCAGCTCCGGGACAGGGGGCGGTTGGTCCCAGCATTTT,CASSGTGGGWSQHF
TRBD2,TRBV27,TRBJ2-3,few,TGTGCCAGCAGTTTACTAGCGGGGGGCACAGATACGCAGTATTTT,CASSLLAGGTDTQYF
.,TRBV4-1,TRBJ2-7,.,TGCGCCAGCAGCCATACCCTGGAGGGACCCTACGAGCAGTACTTC,CASSHTLEGPYEQYF
TRBD2,TRBV2,TRBJ2-7,.,TGTGCCAGCAGTGAAGCGGGACTAGCCTCCTACGAGCAGTACTTC,CASSEAGLASYEQYF
.,TRBV27,TRBJ2-1,.,TGTGCCAGCAGTCTACCATTTAGCGGCACCCTCTACAATGAGCAGTTCTTC,CASSLPFSGTLYNEQFF
.,TRBV6-6,TRBJ1-2,.,TGTGCCAGCAGTTACTCCCTGCGACAGCGAAACTATGGCTACACCTTC,CASSYSLRQRNYGYTF
.,TRBV2,TRBJ2-3,.,TGTGCCAGCCCTGGCACAGATACGCAGTATTTT,CASPGTDTQYF
.,TRBV19,TRBJ1-5,.,TGTGCCAGTAGTTTGGATCGGGATAGCAATCAGCCCCAGCATTTT,CASSLDRDSNQPQHF
TRBD1,TRBV6-5,TRBJ2-7,.,TGTGCCAGCAGTTACGGGCAGGGCAAGGGGGCAAGGGAGCAGTACTTC,CASSYGQGKGAREQYF
.,TRBV7-9,TRBJ1-1,.,TGTGCCAGCAGCCGAGGACTGGAGGGCACTGAAGCTTTCTTT,CASSRGLEGTEAFF
TRBD1,TRBV18,TRBJ2-1,.,TGTGCCAGCTCTGCACGCGACAGGGTCGGGTATACTTTGAGCTCCTACAATGAGCAGTTCTTC,CASSARDRVGYTLSSYNEQFF
.,TRBV27,TRBJ2-3,.,TGTGCCAGCAGTTTATCGAGGGGGAGCACAGATACGCAGTATTTT,CASSLSRGSTDTQYF
.,TRBV6-1,TRBJ2-7,.,TGTGCCAGCAGTGAAATGAGGGCCTACGAGCAGTACTTC,CASSEMRAYEQYF
.,TRBV7-9,TRBJ1-1,.,TGTGCCAGCAGCCAACACAGGGTAGGGGGTGGGACTGAAGCTTTCTTT,CASSQHRVGGGTEAFF
TRBD2,TRBV5-1,TRBJ2-1,.,TGCGCCAGCAGCTTTCTACCAGGACTAGCCGAGGGGCTAACCTACAATGAGCAGTTCTTC,CASSFLPGLAEGLTYNEQFF
.,TRBV10-3,TRBJ2-7,.,TGTGCCATCAGGCCTAGCTCGAGATACGAGCAGTACTTC,CAIRPSSRYEQYF
.,TRBV7-2,TRBJ1-1,.,TGTGCCAGCAGCTTACAGGCGATGAACACTGAAGCTTTCTTT,CASSLQAMNTEAFF
.,TRBV5-6,TRBJ2-7,once,TGTGCCAGCAGCTTGGGAGGCGGTCACTACGAGCAGTACTTC,CASSLGGGHYEQYF
.,TRBV4-1,TRBJ2-1,.,TGCGCCAGCAGCCAAGGACAAGGCTACAATGAGCAGTTCTTC,CASSQGQGYNEQFF
.,TRBV9,TRBJ2-1,.,TGTGCCAGCAGCGTAGACGCGAGCTCCTACAATGAGCAGTTCTTC,CASSVDASSYNEQFF
TRBD1,TRBV5-6,TRBJ2-7,.,TGTGCCAGCAGCCGTTGGACAGGGACTCCCTACGAGCAGTACTTC,CASSRWTGTPYEQYF
.,TRBV27,TRBJ2-7,.,TGTGCCAGCAGTTCCAGGGGTCTCTCCTACGAGCAGTACTTC,CASSSRGLSYEQYF
.,TRBV27,TRBJ2-1,.,TGTGCCAGCAGTTTAAGCGCCCCCTACAATGAGCAGTTCTTC,CASSLSAPYNEQFF
TRBD1,TRBV5-4,TRBJ1-1,.,TGTGCCAGCAGCTCCGACAGGGTGATTGGGGCTTTCTTT,CASSSDRVIGAFF
TRBD1,TRBV6-5,TRBJ2-7,.,TGTGCCAGCGGGGACAGAGTCTACGAGCAGTACTTC,CASGDRVYEQYF
.,TRBV4-3,TRBJ2-7,.,TGCGCCAGCAGCCAAGGTTTGGGAGGACCGGACTACGAGCAGTACTTC,CASSQGLGGPDYEQYF
.,TRBV6-8,TRBJ2-3,.,TGTGCCAGCAGTTATAGCTACACGCAGTATTTT,CASSYSYTQYF
TRBD1,TRBV30,TRBJ1-2,.,TGTGCCTGGTCTTCCGGGACAGGGAAACTCTATGGCTACACCTTC,CAWSSGTGKLYGYTF
.,TRBV9,TRBJ2-7,.,TGTGCCAGCAGCGTATGGGGGGACCCCTACGAGCAGTACTTC,CASSVWGDPYEQYF
.,TRBV6-6,TRBJ1-2,.,TGTGCCAGCAGTTATCCCGCGGGACTCTATGGCTACACCTTC,CASSYPAGLYGYTF
TRBD1,TRBV28,TRBJ1-6,.,TGTGCCAGCAGTTTGGGGGACAGCTCAATCTCCTATAATTCACCCCTCCACTTT,CASSLGDSSISYNSPLHF
.,TRBV4-2,TRBJ2-3,.,TGTGCCAGCAGCCTCTTCCGGGCGGGGGCGGAAGATACGCAGTATTTT,CASSLFRAGAEDTQYF
TRBD1,TRBV19,TRBJ2-7,.,TGTGCCTCCGGGACAGGAGCCTACGAGCAGTACTTC,CASGTGAYEQYF
TRBD1,TRBV19,TRBJ2-1,.,TGTGCCAGTACACAGGGGGCTTACAATGAGCAGTTCTTC,CASTQGAYNEQFF
TRBD1,TRBV19,TRBJ2-7,.,TGTGCCGAACGCCGAGATATTTCGGGGACAGGGCACTCCTACGAGCAGTACTTC,CAERRDISGTGHSYEQYF
TRBD1,TRBV27,TRBJ2-2,.,TGTGCCAGCAGTTTGGCACAGGGGCCTTACACCGGGGAGCTGTTTTTT,CASSLAQGPYTGELFF
TRBD1,TRBV4-1,TRBJ1-4,few,TGCGCCAGCAGCCAGGGGATCAACAGGGGTTATGAAAAACTGTTTTTT,CASSQGINRGYEKLFF
TRBD1,TRBV9,TRBJ2-3,.,TGTGCCAGCAGCGGACCCGGGACAGCAAAATCGACTAGCACAGATACGCAGTATTTT,CASSGPGTAKSTSTDTQYF
.,TRBV7-9,TRBJ1-1,.,TGTGCCAGCAGCTTAGGGGCAGTTACTGAAGCTTTCTTT,CASSLGAVTEAFF
TRBD2,TRBV9,TRBJ2-1,.,TGTGCCAGCAGCCCGTCCGGGACTAGCGACAATGAGCAGTTCTTC,CASSPSGTSDNEQFF